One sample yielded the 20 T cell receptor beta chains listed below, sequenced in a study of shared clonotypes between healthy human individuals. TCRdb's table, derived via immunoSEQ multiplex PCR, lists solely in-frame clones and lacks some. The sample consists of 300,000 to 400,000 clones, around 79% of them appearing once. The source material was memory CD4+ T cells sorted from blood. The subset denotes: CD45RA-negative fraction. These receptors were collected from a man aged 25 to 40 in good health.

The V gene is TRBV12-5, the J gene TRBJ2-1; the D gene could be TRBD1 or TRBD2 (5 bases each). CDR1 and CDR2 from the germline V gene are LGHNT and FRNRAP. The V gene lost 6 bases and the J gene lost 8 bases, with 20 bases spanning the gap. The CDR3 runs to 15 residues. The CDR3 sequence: CASGLGDQGADEQFF. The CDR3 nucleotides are TGTGCTAGTGGACTCGGGGACCAAGGTGCAGATGAGCAGTTCTTC.

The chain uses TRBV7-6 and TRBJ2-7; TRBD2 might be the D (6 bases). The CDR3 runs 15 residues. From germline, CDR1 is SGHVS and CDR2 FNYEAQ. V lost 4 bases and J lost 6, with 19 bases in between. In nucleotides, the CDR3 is TGTGCCAGCAGCTCCGGAATTAGCGGCTCCGGCGAGCAGTACTTC. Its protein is CASSSGISGSGEQYF.

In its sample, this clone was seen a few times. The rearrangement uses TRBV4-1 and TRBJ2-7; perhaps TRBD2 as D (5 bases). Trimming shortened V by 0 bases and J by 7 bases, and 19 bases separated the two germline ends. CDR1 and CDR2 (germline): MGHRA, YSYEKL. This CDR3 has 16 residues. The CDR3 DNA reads TGCGCCAGCAGCCAAGATCCGGTTTTCGGGCGCGGGGAGCAGTACTTC. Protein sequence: CASSQDPVFGRGEQYF.

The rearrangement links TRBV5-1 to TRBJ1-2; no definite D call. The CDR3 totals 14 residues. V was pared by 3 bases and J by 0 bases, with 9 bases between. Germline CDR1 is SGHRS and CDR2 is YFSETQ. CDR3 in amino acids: CASSYENSNYGYTF. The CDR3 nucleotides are TGCGCCAGCAGCTACGAGAATTCTAACTATGGCTACACCTTC.

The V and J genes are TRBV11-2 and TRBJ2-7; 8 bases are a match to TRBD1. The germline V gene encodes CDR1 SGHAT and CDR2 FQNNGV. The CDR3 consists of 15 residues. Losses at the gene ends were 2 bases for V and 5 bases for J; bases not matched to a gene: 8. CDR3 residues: CASSLQGWTGNEQYF. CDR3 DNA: TGTGCCAGCAGCTTACAAGGCTGGACAGGGAACGAGCAGTACTTC.

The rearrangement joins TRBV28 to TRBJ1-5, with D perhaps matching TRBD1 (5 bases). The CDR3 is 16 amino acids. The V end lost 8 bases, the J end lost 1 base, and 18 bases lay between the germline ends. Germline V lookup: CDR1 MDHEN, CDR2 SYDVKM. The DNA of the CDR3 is TGTGCCAGCCTGAGTGGGGGAGGTAGAAGCAATCAGCCCCAGCATTTT. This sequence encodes CASLSGGGRSNQPQHF.

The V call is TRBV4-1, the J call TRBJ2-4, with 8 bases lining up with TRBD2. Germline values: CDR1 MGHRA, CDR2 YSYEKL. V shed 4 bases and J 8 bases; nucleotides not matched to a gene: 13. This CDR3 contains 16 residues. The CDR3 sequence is CASSRLAGGFGDIQYF. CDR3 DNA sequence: TGCGCCAGCAGCCGTTTGGCGGGAGGATTTGGGGACATTCAGTACTTC.

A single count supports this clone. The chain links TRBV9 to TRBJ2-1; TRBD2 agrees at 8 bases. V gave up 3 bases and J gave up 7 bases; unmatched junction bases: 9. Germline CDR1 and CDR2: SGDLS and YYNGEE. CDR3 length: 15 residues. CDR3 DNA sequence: TGTGCCAGCAGCGCCCTTATGGGACTAGATAATGAGCAGTTCTTC. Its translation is CASSALMGLDNEQFF.

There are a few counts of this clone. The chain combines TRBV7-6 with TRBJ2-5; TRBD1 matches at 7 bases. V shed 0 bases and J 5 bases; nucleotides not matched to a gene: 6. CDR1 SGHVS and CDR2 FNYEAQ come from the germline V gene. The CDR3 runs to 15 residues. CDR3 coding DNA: TGTGCCAGCAGCTTAGCTCCAGGACAGGCGGAGACCCAGTACTTC. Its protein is CASSLAPGQAETQYF.

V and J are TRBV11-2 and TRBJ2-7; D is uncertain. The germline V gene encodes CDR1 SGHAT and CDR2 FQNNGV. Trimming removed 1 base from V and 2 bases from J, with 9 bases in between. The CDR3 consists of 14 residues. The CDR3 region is CASSLAQTPYEQYF. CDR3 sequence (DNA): TGTGCCAGCAGCTTAGCCCAAACCCCCTACGAGCAGTACTTC.

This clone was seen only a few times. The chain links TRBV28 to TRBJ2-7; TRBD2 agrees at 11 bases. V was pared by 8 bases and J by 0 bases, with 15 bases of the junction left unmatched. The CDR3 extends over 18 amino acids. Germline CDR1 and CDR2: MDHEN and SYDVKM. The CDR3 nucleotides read TGTGCCAGCCGCGTGGGACTAGCGGATCCCAGGAGCTCCTACGAGCAGTACTTC. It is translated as CASRVGLADPRSSYEQYF.

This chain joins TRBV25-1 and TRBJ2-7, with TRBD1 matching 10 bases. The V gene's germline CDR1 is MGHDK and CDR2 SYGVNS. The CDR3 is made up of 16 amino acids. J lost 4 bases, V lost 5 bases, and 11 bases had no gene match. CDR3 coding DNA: TGTGCCAGCAGTTTAAGTCGGACAGGGGGTATATACGAGCAGTACTTC. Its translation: CASSLSRTGGIYEQYF.

CDR3 coding DNA: TGTGCCAGCAGTTATGGTCGGGACAATCAGCCCCAGCATTTT. Translation: CASSYGRDNQPQHF. This rearrangement joins TRBV6-5 to TRBJ1-5; unclear D gene. Germline CDR1 MNHEY, CDR2 SVGAGI. CDR3 length equals 14 residues. Trimming cost V 3 bases and J 3 bases, with 9 bases left between them.

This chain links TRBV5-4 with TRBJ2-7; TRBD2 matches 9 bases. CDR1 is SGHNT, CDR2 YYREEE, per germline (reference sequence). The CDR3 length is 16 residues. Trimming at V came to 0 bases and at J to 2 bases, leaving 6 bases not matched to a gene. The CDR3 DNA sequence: TGTGCCAGCAGCTTGGCCGGGGCGGGAGGGGCCTACGAGCAGTACTTC. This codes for CASSLAGAGGAYEQYF.

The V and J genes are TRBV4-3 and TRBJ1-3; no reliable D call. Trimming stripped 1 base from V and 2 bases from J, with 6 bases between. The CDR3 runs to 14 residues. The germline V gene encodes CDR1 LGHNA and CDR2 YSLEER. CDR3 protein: CASSQAIPGNTIYF. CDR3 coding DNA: TGCGCCAGCAGCCAAGCAATTCCTGGAAACACCATATATTTT.

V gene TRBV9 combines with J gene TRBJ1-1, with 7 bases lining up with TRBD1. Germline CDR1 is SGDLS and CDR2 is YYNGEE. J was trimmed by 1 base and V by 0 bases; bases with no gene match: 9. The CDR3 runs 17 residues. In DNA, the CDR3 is TGTGCCAGCAGCGTAGATCCCTCTCAGGGGGGGAACACTGAAGCTTTCTTT. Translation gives CASSVDPSQGGNTEAFF.

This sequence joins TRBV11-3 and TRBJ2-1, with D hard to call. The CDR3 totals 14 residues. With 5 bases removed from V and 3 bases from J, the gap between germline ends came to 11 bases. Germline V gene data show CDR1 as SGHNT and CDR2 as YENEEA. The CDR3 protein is CASSPNGRYNEQFF. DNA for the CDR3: TGTGCCAGCAGCCCGAACGGACGCTACAATGAGCAGTTCTTC.

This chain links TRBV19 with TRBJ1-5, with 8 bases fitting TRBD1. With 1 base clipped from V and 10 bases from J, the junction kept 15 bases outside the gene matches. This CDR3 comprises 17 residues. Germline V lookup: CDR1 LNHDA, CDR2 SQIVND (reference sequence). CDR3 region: CASSIARDRTLAPPQHF. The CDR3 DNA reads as TGTGCCAGTAGTATAGCCCGGGACAGGACCCTTGCTCCACCCCAGCATTTT.

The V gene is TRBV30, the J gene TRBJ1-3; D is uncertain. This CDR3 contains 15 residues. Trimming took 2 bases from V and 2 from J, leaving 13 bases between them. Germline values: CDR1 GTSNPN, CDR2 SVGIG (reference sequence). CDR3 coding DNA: TGTGCCTGGAGTCACCCCAGAGGGCCTGGAAACACCATATATTTT. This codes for CAWSHPRGPGNTIYF.

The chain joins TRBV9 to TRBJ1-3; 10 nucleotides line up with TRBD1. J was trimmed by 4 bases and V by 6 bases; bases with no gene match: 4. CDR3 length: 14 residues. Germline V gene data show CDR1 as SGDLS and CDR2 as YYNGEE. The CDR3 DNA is TGTGCCAGCACCAGACAGGGGGCAGGAAACACCATATATTTT. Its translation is CASTRQGAGNTIYF. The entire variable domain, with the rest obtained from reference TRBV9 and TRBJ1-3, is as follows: DSGVTQTPKHLITATGQRVTLRCSPRSGDLSVYWYQQSLDQGLQFLIQYYNGEERAKGNILERFSAQQFPDLHSELNLSSLELGDSALYFCASTRQGAGNTIYFGEGSWLTVV.